The rows below give T cell receptor beta chains drawn from one sample of a study of vaccination effects on CD4 cells after COVID-19. TCRdb's table, derived via immunoSEQ multiplex PCR, lists solely in-frame clones and lacks some. The repertoire holds tens of thousands of clones, roughly 76% seen once, with approximately 2.8% in the top ten. Antigens for these TCRs are unknown. The sample in question was CD4+ T cells from PBMCs cultured with HCoV-NL63 spike peptides, obtained before COVID-19 vaccination. The origin of the receptors is a human donor who received a COVID-19 vaccine. CDR3s include the opening cysteine and the closing phenylalanine or tryptophan. D genes are given only for firm matches. Only some rows state a clone size, as once, few, many or a class for expanded clones.

cdr3_nt	cdr3_aa	v_call	j_call	d_call	clone_size
TGCGCCAGCAGCCGGCTGCCGGGGACAGTTACAGATACGCAGTATTTT	CASSRLPGTVTDTQYF	TRBV4-1	TRBJ2-3	TRBD1	-
TGTGCCAGCAGTGAAACCGGGAGTAACGAAAAACTGTTTTTT	CASSETGSNEKLFF	TRBV25-1	TRBJ1-4	-	-
TGTGCCAGCTCACCACCGGGACTAGCGGCCTCCTACAATGAGCAGTTCTTC	CASSPPGLAASYNEQFF	TRBV18	TRBJ2-1	TRBD2	once
TGCGCCAGCAGCCCACCGACTAATGAAAAACTGTTTTTT	CASSPPTNEKLFF	TRBV5-1	TRBJ1-4	-	-
TGTGCCAGTAGTACAGTACCCGGGGCCGCCAATCAGCCCCAGCATTTT	CASSTVPGAANQPQHF	TRBV19	TRBJ1-5	-	-
TGTGCCAGCAGTCGCGGACCGAGTGGGTATGGCTACACCTTC	CASSRGPSGYGYTF	TRBV5-4	TRBJ1-2	-	-
TGTGCCAGCAGCTCTAGAGTCACAGATACGCAGTATTTT	CASSSRVTDTQYF	TRBV7-2	TRBJ2-3	-	-
TGTGCCAGCAGCGTGATAACAGATACGCAGTATTTT	CASSVITDTQYF	TRBV9	TRBJ2-3	-	-
TGTGCTAGTGGTTTAGGAATAACCTCCTACAATGAGCAGTTCTTC	CASGLGITSYNEQFF	TRBV12-5	TRBJ2-1	-	-
TGTGCCAGCAGTTTTGACAGGGGCTCTGGAGGCTACACCTTC	CASSFDRGSGGYTF	TRBV6-5	TRBJ1-2	TRBD1	-
TGCGCCAGCAGCTTGGCGTCCAGCCGTACGAATTCACCCCTCCACTTT	CASSLASSRTNSPLHF	TRBV5-1	TRBJ1-6	-	few
TGTGCCAGCAGTTTAGCAAGGGATGGCTACACCTTC	CASSLARDGYTF	TRBV12-3/TRBV12-4	TRBJ1-2	-	-
TGTGCCAGCTCACCGCGGGACAGGGCTAATGAGCAGTTCTTC	CASSPRDRANEQFF	TRBV18	TRBJ2-1	TRBD1	-
TGTGCCAGCAGTAGAGTACTAGGGGCCGAGACCCAGTACTTC	CASSRVLGAETQYF	TRBV6-5	TRBJ2-5	-	-
TGTGCCAGCAGTTACTCAGGCAGGGCTCATGGCTACACCTTC	CASSYSGRAHGYTF	TRBV6-5	TRBJ1-2	-	-
TGTGCCAGTAGTAACAGGGGTGAAACTGAAGCTTTCTTT	CASSNRGETEAFF	TRBV19	TRBJ1-1	TRBD1	once
TGCGCCAGCAGTGACAAGGGGAATGAAAAACTGTTTTTT	CASSDKGNEKLFF	TRBV10-1	TRBJ1-4	-	once
TGTGCCAGCAGCTTAGAACGAGCTATCGGGTCCGGCTACACCTTC	CASSLERAIGSGYTF	TRBV7-2	TRBJ1-2	-	-
TGTGCCAGCAGCTTGGCAGGGAATGATCAGCCCCAGCATTTT	CASSLAGNDQPQHF	TRBV5-6	TRBJ1-5	-	few
TGTGCCAGCAGCTTGGGGGGCGCTAACTATGGCTACACCTTC	CASSLGGANYGYTF	TRBV5-5	TRBJ1-2	-	-
TGTGCCAGCAGCCCAAAGGGGGCGCCGGGAGAGACCCAGTACTTC	CASSPKGAPGETQYF	TRBV5-5	TRBJ2-5	TRBD1	once
TGTGCCAGCAGCCCCGCCGGGACTAGGGACAATGAGCAGTTCTTC	CASSPAGTRDNEQFF	TRBV4-2	TRBJ2-1	TRBD2	once
TGTGCCAGCAGGGAGGGCCACACCGGGGAGCTGTTTTTT	CASREGHTGELFF	TRBV2	TRBJ2-2	-	-
TGTGCCAGCAGTTCGGGACAGGGGTTCTATGGCTACACCTTC	CASSSGQGFYGYTF	TRBV6-5	TRBJ1-2	TRBD1	-
TGTGCCAGCAGTTACGTGGGACTATCAACCGGGGAGCTGTTTTTT	CASSYVGLSTGELFF	TRBV6-2/TRBV6-3	TRBJ2-2	TRBD2	-
TGTGCCAGCTCACCGGCGGGGGCCAGTACCGGGGAGCTGTTTTTT	CASSPAGASTGELFF	TRBV18	TRBJ2-2	-	-
TGTGCCAGCAGCAAAGAGGTGGAGACCCAGTACTTC	CASSKEVETQYF	TRBV21-1	TRBJ2-5	-	-
TGTGCCACCAGTGACTCGCAAGGATACTCGCGGGAAAAACTGTTTTTT	CATSDSQGYSREKLFF	TRBV24-1	TRBJ1-4	-	-
TGTGCCAGCACCTATCGGATCACAGATACGCAGTATTTT	CASTYRITDTQYF	TRBV7-2	TRBJ2-3	-	once
TGTGCCAGCAGCACCTATCCGGGACAGAGGTGGACTGAAGCTTTCTTT	CASSTYPGQRWTEAFF	TRBV14	TRBJ1-1	TRBD1	-
TGCGCCAGCAGCTTGGTGTATGGGGGGGACACTGAAGCTTTCTTT	CASSLVYGGDTEAFF	TRBV5-1	TRBJ1-1	-	-
TGTGCCAGCACATCGACAGGGTTAGACTATGGCTACACCTTC	CASTSTGLDYGYTF	TRBV7-2	TRBJ1-2	TRBD1	-
TGCGCCAGCAGCTTGGAAGGTCTTGGAAACACCATATATTTT	CASSLEGLGNTIYF	TRBV5-1	TRBJ1-3	-	once
TGTGCCAGTAGTATAGTGGGCGGCAGGGAAAACACTGAAGCTTTCTTT	CASSIVGGRENTEAFF	TRBV19	TRBJ1-1	-	-
TGTGCCAGCAGCTTAGGGGCGGGCAAGAATCAGCCCCAGCATTTT	CASSLGAGKNQPQHF	TRBV7-2	TRBJ1-5	-	-
TGTGCCAGCAGTTTACGGACAGGCCTCGCCCAGTACTTC	CASSLRTGLAQYF	TRBV6-5	TRBJ2-5	TRBD1	-
TGTGCCAGCAGCCCGAGGGAGACCGGGGAGCTGTTTTTT	CASSPRETGELFF	TRBV7-8	TRBJ2-2	-	-
TGTGCCAGCAGCCAAGGACTAGCGGGGGGGCATGGAGATACGCAGTATTTT	CASSQGLAGGHGDTQYF	TRBV3-1/TRBV3-2	TRBJ2-3	TRBD2	few
TGTGCCAGCAGCGTAGGGGACCACCAAGAGACCCAGTACTTC	CASSVGDHQETQYF	TRBV9	TRBJ2-5	-	medium-sized
TGTGCCAGTAGTATCCCCGGGGGGCCCCATTATGGCTACACCTTC	CASSIPGGPHYGYTF	TRBV19	TRBJ1-2	-	-
TGTGCCAGCAGTGAGGTGACACCCACAGATACGCAGTATTTT	CASSEVTPTDTQYF	TRBV2	TRBJ2-3	-	-
TGTGCCAGTAGTATTAGGGACACAGCTAACTATGGCTACACCTTC	CASSIRDTANYGYTF	TRBV19	TRBJ1-2	-	-
TGCGCCAGCAGTGAGTTTGGACAGAACACTGAAGCTTTCTTT	CASSEFGQNTEAFF	TRBV10-2	TRBJ1-1	-	few
TGCGCCAGCAGCTTACACGGGGGGGCTTCATCCGAGCAGTTCTTC	CASSLHGGASSEQFF	TRBV5-1	TRBJ2-1	TRBD2	-
TGTGCCAGCAGCAAAAGCGGGGGGGCCCCCACCGGGGAGCTGTTTTTT	CASSKSGGAPTGELFF	TRBV7-3	TRBJ2-2	TRBD2	-